Only a few counts were recorded for the clone carrying this T cell receptor beta chain. Its antigen is undetermined. This sample was taken from a study of regulatory T cells in long-lasting Graves disease. Study-level results: TCR diversity was lower in persistent than newly diagnosed Graves' disease.

Time point in this sample: newly diagnosed GD, antithyroid drugs for less than 3 months. From RNA extracted from PBMCs, the TCR library was made. Clinicians diagnosed Graves' disease using American Thyroid Association guidelines. This CDR3 comprises 12 residues. With 7 bases removed from V and 0 bases from J, the gap between germline ends came to 9 bases. Per germline, CDR1 SQVTM and CDR2 ANQGSEA. Combining iRepertoire HTBI primers with Arm-PCR of CDR3 regions, the authors built TCR beta libraries. TCRdb itself ran the multiplex PCR reads through MiXCR, one entry per CDR3 protein. The sample has 360,000 or so distinct CDR3 sequences; about 17% are singletons. The sample was also reused in another study, on T cells in Graves' hyperthyroidism and ophthalmopathy.

Specimen: peripheral blood mononuclear cells (PBMCs), collected at new diagnosis, from a patient treated with antithyroid drugs. The source is a woman aged 18-29 years with Graves disease. J is TRBJ2-5 and V is TRBV29-1; D may be TRBD2 (5 bases). The DNA of the CDR3 is TGCAGCGCGAAACTAGACCAAGAGACCCAGTACTTC. It codes for CSAKLDQETQYF.